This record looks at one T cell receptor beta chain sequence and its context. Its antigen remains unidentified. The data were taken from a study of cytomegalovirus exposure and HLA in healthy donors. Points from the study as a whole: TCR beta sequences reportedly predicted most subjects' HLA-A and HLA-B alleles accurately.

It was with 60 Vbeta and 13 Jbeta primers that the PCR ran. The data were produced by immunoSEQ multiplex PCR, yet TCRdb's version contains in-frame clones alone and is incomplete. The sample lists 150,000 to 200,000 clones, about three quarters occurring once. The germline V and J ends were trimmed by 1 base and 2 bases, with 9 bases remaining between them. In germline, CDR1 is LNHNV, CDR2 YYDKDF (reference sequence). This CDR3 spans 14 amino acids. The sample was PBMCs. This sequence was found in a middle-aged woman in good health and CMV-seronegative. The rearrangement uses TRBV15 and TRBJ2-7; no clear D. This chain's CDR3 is CATSRVATTYEQYF. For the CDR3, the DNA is TGTGCCACCAGCAGAGTCGCTACCACCTACGAGCAGTACTTC. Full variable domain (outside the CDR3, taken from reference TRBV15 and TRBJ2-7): DAMVIQNPRYQVTQFGKPVTLSCSQTLNHNVMYWYQQKSSQAPKLLFHYYDKDFNNEADTPDNFQSRRPNTSFCFLDIRSPGLGDTAMYLCATSRVATTYEQYFGPGTRLTVT.